These 12 T cell receptor beta chains originate from one sample sequenced in a study of early stage breast cancer tumors. The method was immunoSEQ multiplex PCR; TCRdb's version includes in-frame clones alone and lacks a portion of them. In the table there are 45,000 to 60,000 clones, 90% to 95% of which are singletons. Sequencing was carried out using blood. These receptors all come from a person aged 65 to 85 with breast cancer.

This sequence joins TRBV18 and TRBJ2-7; 7 nucleotides match TRBD1. J lost 4 bases, V lost 0 bases, and 6 bases had no gene match. The CDR3 extends over 15 amino acids. Germline V CDR1 and CDR2: KGHSH, LQKENI. CDR3 DNA sequence: TGTGCCAGCTCACCACCGGGAAGGGGGCAATACGAGCAGTACTTC. It translates to CASSPPGRGQYEQYF.

The chain recombines TRBV5-4 with TRBJ1-6; 7 positions agree with TRBD1. Trimming cost V 4 bases and J 2 bases; bases outside gene matches: 3. The germline V gene has CDR1 SGHNT and CDR2 YYREEE (reference sequence). The CDR3 covers 15 residues. The CDR3 sequence is CASSRGTAYNSPLHF. The DNA of the CDR3 is TGTGCCAGCAGCCGTGGGACAGCCTATAATTCACCCCTCCACTTT.

The chain combines TRBV7-2 with TRBJ1-4; D is ambiguous. The CDR3 has 16 amino acids. CDR1 is SGHTA and CDR2 is FQGNSA in the germline V gene. With 0 bases removed from V and 3 bases from J, the gap between germline ends came to 11 bases. The DNA for the CDR3 is TGTGCCAGCAGCTTAGCCTCTCCGCGATCTAATGAAAAACTGTTTTTT. Protein: CASSLASPRSNEKLFF.

The chain employs TRBV5-1 and TRBJ2-5; 8 nucleotides agree with TRBD1. The CDR3 contains 15 residues. CDR1 is SGHRS and CDR2 is YFSETQ in the germline V gene. J lost 5 bases, V lost 4 bases, and 10 bases had no gene match. The CDR3 region is CASSMGQVRQETQYF. The CDR3 region has the DNA TGCGCCAGCAGCATGGGACAGGTGAGGCAGGAGACCCAGTACTTC.

V is TRBV28 and J is TRBJ1-1; D ambiguous. Germline V gene lookup returns CDR1 MDHEN and CDR2 SYDVKM. CDR3 size: 14 residues. Trimming shortened V by 1 base and J by 7 bases, and 13 bases separated the two germline ends. For the CDR3, the DNA is TGTGCCAGCAGTTTATTTCGGACTTTGGATGAAGCTTTCTTT. Its protein is CASSLFRTLDEAFF.

This clone was counted a single time. The rearrangement uses TRBV5-6 and TRBJ1-1; D is unresolved. CDR3 length equals 14 residues. Germline values: CDR1 SGHDT, CDR2 YYEEEE. The V end lost 4 bases, the J end lost 5 bases, and 15 bases lay between the germline ends. The CDR3 sequence is CASSVPTQRTEAFF. The CDR3 nucleotides read TGTGCCAGCAGCGTCCCGACCCAGAGGACTGAAGCTTTCTTT.

The chain is built from TRBV30 and TRBJ1-1; perhaps TRBD1 as D (5 bases). V lost 2 bases, J lost 4 bases, and 14 bases lay in between. Germline V gene lookup returns CDR1 GTSNPN and CDR2 SVGIG (reference sequence). The CDR3 has 14 residues. CDR3 coding DNA: TGTGCCTGGAGTAAGGGACGGAGGGGCACTGAAGCTTTCTTT. The encoded protein is CAWSKGRRGTEAFF.

This clone was detected only once. The gene calls are TRBV28 and TRBJ1-4; TRBD1 matches 10 bases. The CDR3 spans 16 residues. The trim removed 5 bases at V and 7 bases at J, leaving 10 bases unmatched. Germline CDR1 reads MDHEN; CDR2 reads SYDVKM. In DNA form, the CDR3 reads TGTGCCAGCAGTCCCAGACCCGGGACAGGGGCTGAAAAACTGTTTTTT. As protein: CASSPRPGTGAEKLFF.

The chain couples TRBV5-1 to TRBJ1-6; TRBD1 might be the D (6 bases). The CDR3 is made up of 14 amino acids. Trimming took off 0 bases at V and 10 bases at J, with 11 bases between the two ends. Germline lookup yields CDR1 SGHRS and CDR2 YFSETQ. CDR3 sequence reads: CASSLGQDESPLHF. CDR3 coding DNA: TGCGCCAGCAGCTTGGGACAGGATGAATCACCCCTCCACTTT.

The V call is TRBV4-3, the J call TRBJ2-3; 9 positions agree with TRBD2. The CDR3 contains 15 residues. V lost 4 bases and J lost 3; bases outside the gene matches: 5. Germline V gives CDR1 LGHNA, CDR2 YSLEER. DNA of the CDR3: TGCGCCAGCAGCCCTTGGACTAGCGAGACAGATACGCAGTATTTT. Its protein is CASSPWTSETDTQYF.

The chain is built from TRBV19 and TRBJ1-2; tentative D call: TRBD1 (5 bases). The germline gives CDR1 LNHDA, CDR2 SQIVND (reference sequence). This CDR3 region has 16 residues. V shed 0 bases and J shed 4 bases, with 15 bases lying between them. DNA for the CDR3: TGTGCCAGTAGTATAGATCGGGGGACTCACCCCTATGGCTACACCTTC. Encoded protein: CASSIDRGTHPYGYTF.

This clone was seen only a few times. The rearrangement links TRBV29-1 to TRBJ1-1; D not resolved. V was pared by 3 bases and J by 4 bases, with 6 bases between. Germline CDR1 SQVTM, CDR2 ANQGSEA. The CDR3 has 11 residues. The CDR3 sequence is CSVESGTEAFF. In nucleotides, the CDR3 is TGCAGCGTTGAGAGTGGCACTGAAGCTTTCTTT.